This T cell receptor (beta chain) was documented in a study of T-cell memory formation after mild COVID-19 listed by TCRdb under 2021. Describing the broader study: TCR sequence clusters from the two donors were found to be largely donor specific. In two donors, T-cell clones that expanded and contracted after mild COVID-19 were followed by sequencing TCRalpha and TCRbeta repertoires longitudinally. Two young, previously healthy adult volunteers made up the cohort, one male and one female. General study outcomes and caveats: Contracting CD4+ clones appeared mostly in the CM and EM memory subsets, whereas CD8+ clones were enriched in EMRA. Clones contracting from day 15 to 85 had balanced CD4/CD8 phenotypes, while a second wave expanding from day 15 to 37 was biased towards CD4+. Some responding clones were detected in pre-infection memory, which suggested that pre-existing cross-reactive memory T cells had joined the SARS-CoV-2 response. SARS-CoV-2 specificity of the second-wave clones peaking on day 37 was not confirmed. The study covered only a couple of mild cases, and larger cohorts including severe cases with pre-infection samples were considered necessary.

About this clonotype: Its recognized antigen is unknown. Base quality data are lacking; no much larger clone is found one base away.

Instrument used: Illumina NovaSeq 6000. cDNA libraries for TCRalpha and TCRbeta were prepared by 5'RACE using constant-segment primers, with sample barcodes and unique molecular identifiers added. RNA was extracted from every sample with Trizol reagent. Library amplification was performed in two PCR steps, and a second sample barcode and Illumina TruSeq adapters were introduced in the second step. Sequencing of libraries was performed on an Illumina NovaSeq with 2 x 150 bp paired-end reads. In the source study's methods: Demultiplexing of reads and collapsing into UMI-guided consensus sequences were performed with migec v1.2.7. Using mixcr v2.1.11, UMI consensuses were aligned to TRA and TRB V and J templates and then assembled into clonotypes. Expanded or contracted clonotypes were those called significant by both edgeR and NoisET, with noise models trained on biological replicates. edgeR calls used a false discovery rate-adjusted p below 0.01 and a log2 fold-change threshold of 1. As an exploratory analysis of dynamics, max-normalized trajectories of the 1000 most abundant clonotypes were examined by PCA with hierarchical clustering. Each responding clone was given a CD4 or CD8 phenotype based on the CD4+ and CD8+ repertoires, which had been sequenced separately. The public reads were reanalyzed by TCRdb: fastp trimming at Q25, MiXCR alignment, in-frame beta chains only. Identical CDR3 proteins give one entry, which carries the most common genes and DNA. V and J calls and clone size were set by TCRdb, not the authors. The sample table contains approximately 350,000 distinct CDR3 sequences; only one count was recorded for 25% to 30% of them. 13% of the sample rests with the top ten.

PBMCs were isolated by Ficoll-Paque density gradient centrifugation. Per the germline V gene, SGHTA is the CDR1 and FQGNSA is the CDR2. The CDR3, from cysteine to phenylalanine, totals 16 residues. The sequence is cut down to CDR3 DNA, 48 bases in frame from base 1. V is cut back by 5 bases and J by 4 bases, with 5 bases in the junction unmatched. Sequencing input: PBMCs or a T cell subset sorted from them (not recorded which). The receptor was derived from an adult woman who had mild COVID-19 (a few samples of this study predate the infection). The sample titles of this study are shuffled in the database, so cell type and time point are left out; the donor was told from shared clones. The sequence links TRBV7-2 to TRBJ2-2, with TRBD2 matching 12 junction bases. The nucleotide sequence reads as follows: TGTGCCAGCAGCCTTGGACTAGCGGGGTCCACCGGGGAGCTGTTTTTT. Translated, this gives CASSLGLAGSTGELFF. This CDR3, with the reference TRBV7-2 and TRBJ2-2 proteins standing in past its ends, gives the full variable domain GAGVSQSPSNKVTEKGKDVELRCDPISGHTALYWYRQSLGQGLEFLIYFQGNSAPDKSGLPSDRFSAERTGGSVSTLTIQRTQQEDSAVYLCASSLGLAGSTGELFFGEGSRLTVL.